These 7 T cell receptor beta chains were all obtained from the same sample, sequenced in a study of cytomegalovirus exposure and HLA in healthy donors. Produced via immunoSEQ multiplex PCR; TCRdb's table is partial and in-frame only. The sample gives roughly 270,000 clones, around 89% of which show up once; approximately 0.88% is in the top ten. Source material: PBMCs. The receptors derive from a woman between 18 and 30 years old in good health and CMV-seronegative.

The genes are TRBV27 and TRBJ2-3; weak D call: TRBD2 (5 bases). The length of the CDR3 is 15 residues. Trimming left V 5 bases short and J 2 bases short, with 14 bases between. The V gene's germline CDR1 is MNHEY and CDR2 SMNVEV (reference sequence). CDR3 region: CASSIRGFLTDTQYF. DNA of the CDR3: TGTGCCAGCAGTATTCGAGGGTTTCTCACAGATACGCAGTATTTT.

The CDR3 loop is CASSLFAQGANYGYTF. In nucleotides, the CDR3 is TGTGCCAGCAGTTTATTTGCACAGGGGGCTAACTATGGCTACACCTTC. The chain combines TRBV27 with TRBJ1-2; 8 bases are a match to TRBD1. V was pared by 1 base and J by 0 bases, with 4 bases of the junction left unmatched. The CDR3 is 16 amino acids. CDR1 and CDR2 (germline): MNHEY, SMNVEV (reference sequence).

The J gene is TRBJ2-5, the V gene TRBV5-1; 11 bases agree with TRBD2. The CDR3 is made up of 15 amino acids. Trimming removed 5 bases from V and 4 bases from J; junction bases left unmatched: 7. The germline gives CDR1 SGHRS, CDR2 YFSETQ. CDR3 DNA: TGCGCCAGCAGAGATAGCGGGAGGGCCTCAGAGACCCAGTACTTC. Its protein is CASRDSGRASETQYF.

V usage is TRBV28 and J usage is TRBJ2-7, with 8 bases identical to TRBD1. CDR3 length: 15 amino acids. Per the germline V gene, CDR1 is MDHEN and CDR2 is SYDVKM. V lost 3 bases and J lost 4; bases outside the gene matches: 8. CDR3 in DNA: TGTGCCAGCAGTTTCCCAGGACAGGGTAGTTACGAGCAGTACTTC. This translates into CASSFPGQGSYEQYF.

The rearrangement joins TRBV11-3 to TRBJ2-2; D perhaps matches TRBD1 (6 bases). Trimming left V 5 bases short and J 5 bases short, with 15 bases between. Germline V gene lookup returns CDR1 SGHNT and CDR2 YENEEA. There are 15 residues in the CDR3. CDR3 bases: TGTGCCAGCAGCCCCCAGGGGTCGGGAACCGGGGAGCTGTTTTTT. Translating gives CASSPQGSGTGELFF.

The CDR3 nucleotides read TGTGCCAGTAGTATACTAAGCGGGAGTTTCGGCACAGATACGCAGTATTTT. Encoded protein: CASSILSGSFGTDTQYF. V gene TRBV19 combines with J gene TRBJ2-3; TRBD2 agrees at 8 bases. Germline V gene sequence: CDR1 LNHDA, CDR2 SQIVND (reference sequence). This CDR3 contains 17 residues. The J segment lost 1 base and the V segment lost 2 bases, leaving 8 bases of the junction unmatched.

V is TRBV9 and J is TRBJ1-1; the D is unclear. Germline CDR1 and CDR2: SGDLS and YYNGEE. This CDR3 contains 13 residues. The ends were cut back, 2 bases at V and 2 bases at J, with 7 bases in the middle. DNA of the CDR3: TGTGCCAGCAGCGTTTCCCAAAACACTGAAGCTTTCTTT. It is translated as CASSVSQNTEAFF. The complete variable domain, with remaining parts taken from reference TRBV9 and TRBJ1-1, reads DSGVTQTPKHLITATGQRVTLRCSPRSGDLSVYWYQQSLDQGLQFLIQYYNGEERAKGNILERFSAQQFPDLHSELNLSSLELGDSALYFCASSVSQNTEAFFGQGTRLTVV.